This T cell receptor (beta chain) stems from a study of blood T cell repertoires in COVID-19. V shed 4 bases, J shed 8 bases, and the junction held 11 bases outside the gene matches. The length of the CDR3 is 14 residues. The germline V gene encodes CDR1 SGHRS and CDR2 YFSETQ. This clone showed up just once. Repertoires were generated with immunoSEQ multiplex PCR, while TCRdb's copy carries only in-frame clones and drops some. In the table there are 650,000 to 800,000 clones, 85% to 90% of which are singletons. The chain joins TRBV5-1 to TRBJ2-5; TRBD2 aligns across 7 bases. The sequence derives from a woman aged 18-29 years with acute or convalescent COVID-19. The sequencing input was peripheral blood. Written as DNA, the CDR3 is TGCGCCAGCAGCCAGGGACTAACCAAGAGTACCCAGTACTTC. This codes for CASSQGLTKSTQYF.